The clone carrying this TCR beta chain has a count of ten or more. The antigen is not known. Together with a sample-barcoded 5' primer, a J-beta primer mix was included in a second PCR lasting about 7 to 11 cycles. One entry per CDR3 protein results from TCRdb running MiXCR on the 5' RACE reads. The sample comprises 1.5 million to 1.9 million distinct CDR3 sequences, roughly 43% of which are singletons, and about 3.8% rests with the top ten. This specimen belongs to a study of blood T cells in healthy people across ages. Study summary: About one barcoded beta molecule was captured per two T cells (by template switching).

V lost 6 bases and J lost 6, with 13 bases in between. CDR3 length equals 12 residues. Germline V gives CDR1 SQVTM, CDR2 ANQGSEA. Study-level results: TCR beta diversity, measured per million T cells, fell in a roughly linear way with age. It was found that TCR beta diversity correlated strongly with the percentage of naive T cells.

Sequencing input: blood. The clonotype comes from a woman aged 18-35 years in good health. The chain is built from TRBV29-1 and TRBJ2-3; no clear D gene. The DNA of the CDR3 is TGCAGCGTCGGCCTGGGAACGGATACGCAGTATTTT. Translation gives CSVGLGTDTQYF.